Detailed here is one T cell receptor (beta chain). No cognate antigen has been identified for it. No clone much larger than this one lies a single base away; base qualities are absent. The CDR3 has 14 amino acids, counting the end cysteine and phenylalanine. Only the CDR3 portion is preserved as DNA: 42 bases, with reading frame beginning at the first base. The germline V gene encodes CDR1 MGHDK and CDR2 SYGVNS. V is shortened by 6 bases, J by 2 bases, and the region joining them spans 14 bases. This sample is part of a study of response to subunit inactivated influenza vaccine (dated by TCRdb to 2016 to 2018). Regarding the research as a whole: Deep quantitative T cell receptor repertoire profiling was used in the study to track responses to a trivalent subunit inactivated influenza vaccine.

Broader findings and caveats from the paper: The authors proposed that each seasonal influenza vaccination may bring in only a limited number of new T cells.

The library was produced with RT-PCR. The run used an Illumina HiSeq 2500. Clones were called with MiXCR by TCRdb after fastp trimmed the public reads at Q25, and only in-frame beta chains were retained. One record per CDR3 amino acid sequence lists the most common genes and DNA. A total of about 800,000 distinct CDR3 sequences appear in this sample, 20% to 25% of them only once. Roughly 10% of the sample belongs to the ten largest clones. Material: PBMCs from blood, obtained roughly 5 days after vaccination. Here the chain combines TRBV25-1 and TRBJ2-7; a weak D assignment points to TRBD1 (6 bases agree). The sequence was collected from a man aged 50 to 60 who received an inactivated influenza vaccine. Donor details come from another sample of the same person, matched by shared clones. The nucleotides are TGTGCCAGCAGCCCCGACAGGACAACCTACGAGCAGTACTTC. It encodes CASSPDRTTYEQYF.